Below, one T cell receptor (beta chain) is given with its context. Its antigen is still unknown. This CDR3 has 14 residues. V was trimmed by 0 bases and J by 1 base, leaving 8 bases between them. Germline values: CDR1 SGHRS, CDR2 YFSETQ. The assay was immunoSEQ multiplex PCR, and TCRdb's table has in-frame clones only and misses some. The sample includes around 150,000 clones, approximately 94% of them seen just once. This sample stems from a study of OX40 agonist ivuxolimab in advanced cancers. Study findings and constraints: Partial responders dosed at 0.1-3.0 mg/kg displayed clonal expansion ranking among the lowest. Dosing at 0.1 to 3.0 mg/kg was accompanied by clonal expansion of CD4+ and CD8+ blood T cells by week 6.

The sampling schedule covered blood at baseline, cycle 4 day 1, and cycle 7 day 1. The sequence derives from an adult with an advanced solid tumor such as melanoma, head and neck, liver or kidney cancer. The sample in question was CD4+ or CD8+ T cells sorted from blood, obtained in a trial of the OX40 agonist ivuxolimab. V gene TRBV5-1 combines with J gene TRBJ2-7; no definite D call. DNA of the CDR3: TGCGCCAGCAGCTTGGCGGCTAGTTCCTACGAGCAGTACTTC. It yields the protein CASSLAASSYEQYF.